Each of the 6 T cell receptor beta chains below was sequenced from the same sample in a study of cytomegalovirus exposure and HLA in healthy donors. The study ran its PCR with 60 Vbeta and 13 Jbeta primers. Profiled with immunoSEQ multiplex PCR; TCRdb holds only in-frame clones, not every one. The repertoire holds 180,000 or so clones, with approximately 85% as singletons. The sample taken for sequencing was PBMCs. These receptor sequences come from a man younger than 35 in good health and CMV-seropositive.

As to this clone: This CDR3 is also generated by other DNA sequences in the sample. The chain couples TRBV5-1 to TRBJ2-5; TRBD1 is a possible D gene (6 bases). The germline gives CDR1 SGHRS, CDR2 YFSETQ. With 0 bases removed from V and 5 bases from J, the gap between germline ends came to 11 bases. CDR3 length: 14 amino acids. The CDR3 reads CASSLGQGQETQYF. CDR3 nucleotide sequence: TGCGCCAGCAGCTTGGGGCAGGGGCAGGAGACCCAGTACTTC.

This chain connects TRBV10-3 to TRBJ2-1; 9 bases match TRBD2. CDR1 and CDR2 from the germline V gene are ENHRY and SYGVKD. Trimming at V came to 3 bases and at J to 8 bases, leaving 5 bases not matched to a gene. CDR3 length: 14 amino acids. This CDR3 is CAISDFLAGYEQFF. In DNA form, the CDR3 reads TGTGCCATCAGTGATTTTCTAGCGGGGTATGAGCAGTTCTTC.

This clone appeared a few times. Written as DNA, the CDR3 is TGTGCCTGGAGTGTCCAAGGGGGGGGATCGGGCTACACCTTC. Amino acids: CAWSVQGGGSGYTF. The chain couples TRBV30 to TRBJ1-2; possible D gene TRBD1, 6 bases. Trimming stripped 0 bases from V and 8 bases from J, with 16 bases between. CDR1 GTSNPN and CDR2 SVGIG come from the germline V gene (reference sequence). The CDR3 runs 14 residues.

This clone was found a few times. CDR3 residues: CASSVGTVGGYTF. The CDR3 DNA follows: TGTGCCAGCAGCGTAGGGACAGTCGGCGGCTACACCTTC. The V and J genes are TRBV9 and TRBJ1-2, with a possible D match to TRBD1 (6 bases). CDR3 size: 13 residues. From germline, CDR1 is SGDLS and CDR2 YYNGEE. V gave up 0 bases and J gave up 8 bases, with 11 bases separating them.

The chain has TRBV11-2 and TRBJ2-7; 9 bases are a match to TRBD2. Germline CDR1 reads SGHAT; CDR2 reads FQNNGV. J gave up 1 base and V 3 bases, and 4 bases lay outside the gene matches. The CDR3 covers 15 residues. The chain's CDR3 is CASSFVTSGSYEQYF. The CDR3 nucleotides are TGTGCCAGCAGCTTCGTTACTAGCGGGTCCTACGAGCAGTACTTC.

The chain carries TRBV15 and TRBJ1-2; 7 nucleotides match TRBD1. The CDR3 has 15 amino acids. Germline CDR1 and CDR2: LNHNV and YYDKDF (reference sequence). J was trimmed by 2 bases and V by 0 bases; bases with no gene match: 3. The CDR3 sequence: CATSREGRGNYGYTF. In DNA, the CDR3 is TGTGCCACCAGCAGAGAAGGCAGGGGGAACTATGGCTACACCTTC.